What follows is one T cell receptor beta chain and its context. The antigen is undetermined. Libraries were prepared by immunoSEQ multiplex PCR; TCRdb keeps only in-frame clonotypes and omits some of them. The table shows some 2.1 million clones, with about 95% occurring only once. Losses at the gene ends were 4 bases for V and 4 bases for J; bases not matched to a gene: 11. CDR1 and CDR2 (germline): SEHNR, FQNEAQ (reference sequence). This CDR3 region has 16 residues. Terminally differentiated effector memory CD45RA+ cells were excluded from the naive CD8 cells, which were CD45RO-negative and positively selected for CCR7. These data are taken from a study of shared clonotypes between healthy human individuals. Points from the study as a whole: What naive subsets generally showed was a larger estimated richness than memory subsets showed.

Sequencing was done on a sample of naive CD8+ T cells sorted from blood. The chain joins TRBV7-9 to TRBJ1-1; TRBD1 agrees at 8 bases. This clonotype was obtained from a man between 18 and 35 years old in good health. CDR3: CASSSTTGVKGTEAFF. Written as DNA, the CDR3 is TGTGCCAGCAGCTCTACGACAGGGGTGAAGGGCACTGAAGCTTTCTTT.